The 26 T cell receptor beta chains reported below all come from one sample, sequenced in a study of blood T cell repertoires in COVID-19. Sequencing was performed with immunoSEQ multiplex PCR; in TCRdb, only in-frame clones are kept and a portion is missing. The sample lists roughly 290,000 clones; roughly nine tenths were seen once. The sequenced material came from PBMCs or T cells enriched from blood (not recorded which). Receptor source: a woman aged 40 to 50 who had recovered from COVID-19.

This chain links TRBV7-6 with TRBJ1-4; the D is unclear. The CDR3 sequence is 15 residues long. Deletions cut 5 bases from V and 3 bases from J, with 13 bases between. Germline CDR1 and CDR2: SGHVS and FNYEAQ. In DNA form, the CDR3 reads TGTGCCAGCAGCCCACTAGTCGGTGCTAATGAAAAACTGTTTTTT. Protein product: CASSPLVGANEKLFF.

The chain has TRBV2 and TRBJ1-3; TRBD1 matches 7 bases. This CDR3 comprises 14 residues. J was trimmed by 3 bases and V by 5 bases; bases with no gene match: 4. Germline loops: CDR1 SNHLY, CDR2 FYNNEI. The CDR3, as DNA: TGTGCCAGCAGTCCGACAGGGAATGGAAACACCATATATTTT. This gives the protein CASSPTGNGNTIYF.

This chain connects TRBV19 to TRBJ1-3; D unclear. CDR3 size: 13 residues. Germline-derived CDR1 and CDR2 are LNHDA and SQIVND (reference sequence). Trimming left V 10 bases short and J 3 bases short, with 13 bases between. CDR3 protein: CATDPGVGNTIYF. In DNA, the CDR3 is TGTGCCACCGACCCGGGAGTTGGAAACACCATATATTTT.

V usage is TRBV7-9 and J usage is TRBJ2-2; the D is unclear. The germline V and J ends were trimmed by 4 bases and 5 bases, with 2 bases remaining between them. This CDR3 has 11 amino acids. CDR1 and CDR2 (germline): SEHNR, FQNEAQ (reference sequence). The CDR3 region has the DNA TGTGCCAGCAGCTCTACCGGGGAGCTGTTTTTT. Protein product: CASSSTGELFF.

This chain joins TRBV2 and TRBJ1-5; 9 bases map to TRBD1. Germline V gene sequence: CDR1 SNHLY, CDR2 FYNNEI. The CDR3 has 16 amino acids. V gave up 8 bases and J gave up 7 bases; unmatched junction bases: 15. CDR3 sequence reads: CASSEGQGARYQPQHF. In nucleotides, the CDR3 is TGTGCCAGCTCGGAGGGACAGGGAGCGAGATACCAGCCCCAGCATTTT.

This chain connects TRBV28 to TRBJ2-1, with TRBD2 matching over 10 bases. Per germline, CDR1 MDHEN and CDR2 SYDVKM. The CDR3 sequence is 15 residues long. V gave up 8 bases and J gave up 3 bases; unmatched junction bases: 7. The CDR3 DNA is TGTGCCAGCTCTCAACTAGCGGGGAACTACAATGAGCAGTTCTTC. Its protein product is CASSQLAGNYNEQFF.

In this sample, this clone turned up once. The V gene is TRBV18, the J gene TRBJ2-7; 10 bases are a match to TRBD2. After removal of 6 bases from V and 3 bases from J, the junction contained 14 bases not matched to a gene. Germline loops: CDR1 KGHSH, CDR2 LQKENI. The CDR3 is 17 amino acids. DNA for the CDR3: TGTGCCAGCTCGCCTCCGGGACTAGCGTCTAACCACTACGAGCAGTACTTC. It encodes CASSPPGLASNHYEQYF.

This chain connects TRBV27 to TRBJ1-6, with D perhaps TRBD1 (5 bases). V was clipped by 5 bases and J by 14 bases, with 16 bases between them. This CDR3 has 13 residues. Germline V lookup: CDR1 MNHEY, CDR2 SMNVEV (reference sequence). The CDR3 protein is CASSLRPRGSLHF. CDR3 DNA: TGTGCCAGCAGTCTCAGACCTCGGGGGTCCCTCCACTTT.

This rearrangement joins TRBV6-2 or TRBV6-3 to TRBJ2-7; 9 bases align to TRBD2. The CDR3 is made up of 14 amino acids. Per germline, CDR1 MNHEY and CDR2 SVGEGT. V shed 2 bases and J 3 bases; nucleotides not matched to a gene: 2. CDR3: CASSYTSGFYEQYF. CDR3 sequence (DNA): TGTGCCAGCAGTTACACTAGCGGGTTCTACGAGCAGTACTTC.

V gene TRBV15 combines with J gene TRBJ1-1; D uncertain. Germline values: CDR1 LNHNV, CDR2 YYDKDF (reference sequence). The V gene lost 3 bases and the J gene lost 10 bases, with 12 bases spanning the gap. The CDR3 is 12 amino acids. CDR3 sequence (DNA): TGTGCCACCAGCAGGGCGAAAGGAGGAGCTTTCTTT. This gives the protein CATSRAKGGAFF.

The chain has TRBV7-2 and TRBJ2-4, with unresolved D. Germline values: CDR1 SGHTA, CDR2 FQGNSA. The CDR3 has 12 amino acids. V lost 5 bases to trimming and J lost 6 bases, with 8 bases between them. CDR3 protein: CASSPPINIQYF. The CDR3 coding sequence is TGTGCCAGCAGCCCGCCTATAAACATTCAGTACTTC.

This clone was seen just once. V usage is TRBV2 and J usage is TRBJ2-3, with a tentative D call TRBD2 (5 bases). Germline V gene sequence: CDR1 SNHLY, CDR2 FYNNEI. The V and J ends lost 2 bases and 2 bases respectively, with 14 bases between them. This CDR3 is built from 16 residues. Written as DNA, the CDR3 is TGTGCCAGCAGTGAACTGAGCGGAGCACTCACAGATACGCAGTATTTT. Protein sequence: CASSELSGALTDTQYF.

The chain recombines TRBV5-4 with TRBJ1-5; D is possibly TRBD1 (6 bases). This CDR3 is built from 16 residues. With 4 bases removed from V and 0 bases from J, the gap between germline ends came to 14 bases. The germline gives CDR1 SGHNT, CDR2 YYREEE (reference sequence). CDR3 loop: CASSPGGPHSNQPQHF. DNA of the CDR3: TGTGCCAGCAGCCCGGGGGGGCCCCATAGCAATCAGCCCCAGCATTTT.

The genes are TRBV28 and TRBJ1-1; no clear D gene. This CDR3 has 11 residues. Germline V lookup: CDR1 MDHEN, CDR2 SYDVKM. Trimming left V 3 bases short and J 5 bases short, with 4 bases between. CDR3 coding DNA: TGTGCCAGCAGTTTCAGGACTGAAGCTTTCTTT. It translates to CASSFRTEAFF. Supplemented by reference TRBV28 and TRBJ1-1, the full variable domain reads DVKVTQSSRYLVKRTGEKVFLECVQDMDHENMFWYRQDPGLGLRLIYFSYDVKMKEKGDIPEGYSVSREKKERFSLILESASTNQTSMYLCASSFRTEAFFGQGTRLTVV.

The chain joins TRBV5-4 to TRBJ1-1; D is unclear. Germline CDR1 and CDR2: SGHNT and YYREEE (reference sequence). V lost 2 bases and J lost 4, with 12 bases in between. This CDR3 comprises 14 residues. The CDR3 region is CASSFSPSPTEAFF. CDR3 in DNA: TGTGCCAGCAGCTTCAGTCCATCCCCCACTGAAGCTTTCTTT. The variable domain in full, with the rest retrieved from reference TRBV5-4 and TRBJ1-1, is ETGVTQSPTHLIKTRGQQVTLRCSSQSGHNTVSWYQQALGQGPQFIFQYYREEENGRGNFPPRFSGLQFPNYSSELNVNALELDDSALYLCASSFSPSPTEAFFGQGTRLTVV.

The rearrangement links TRBV28 to TRBJ2-1; D might be TRBD1 (7 bases). Trimming left V 4 bases short and J 4 bases short, with 20 bases between. The CDR3 covers 17 residues. Germline V CDR1 and CDR2: MDHEN, SYDVKM. The DNA of the CDR3 is TGTGCCAGCAGTTCCGGTTCCTGGGCAGGGGGGTACAATGAGCAGTTCTTC. It translates to CASSSGSWAGGYNEQFF. Combining the CDR3 with reference TRBV28 and TRBJ2-1 gives the whole variable domain DVKVTQSSRYLVKRTGEKVFLECVQDMDHENMFWYRQDPGLGLRLIYFSYDVKMKEKGDIPEGYSVSREKKERFSLILESASTNQTSMYLCASSSGSWAGGYNEQFFGPGTRLTVL.

The chain uses TRBV28 and TRBJ1-1; tentative D call: TRBD1 (5 bases). CDR1 is MDHEN and CDR2 is SYDVKM in the germline V gene. The CDR3 runs to 13 residues. V dropped 10 bases and J dropped 0 bases, with 12 bases sitting between them. The CDR3 region is CAIGARMNTEAFF. The CDR3 nucleotides read TGTGCCATTGGGGCGCGGATGAACACTGAAGCTTTCTTT.

This chain uses TRBV20-1 with TRBJ2-7; 7 positions match TRBD2. J lost 6 bases, V lost 3 bases, and 8 bases had no gene match. CDR1 is DFQATT, CDR2 SNEGSKA, per germline (reference sequence). The CDR3 extends over 13 amino acids. CDR3 in amino acids: CSASIAGVSEQYF. The DNA of the CDR3 is TGCAGTGCTAGTATTGCGGGAGTGAGCGAGCAGTACTTC.

The chain carries TRBV19 and TRBJ2-5; TRBD2 aligns across 8 bases. The CDR3 sequence is 14 residues long. Germline CDR1 and CDR2: LNHDA and SQIVND (reference sequence). Trimming took 9 bases from V and 4 from J; bases not matched to a gene: 10. CDR3 DNA: TGTGCCAGCTGGGCGGGAGGAGCGGGAGAGACCCAGTACTTC. Protein product: CASWAGGAGETQYF.

The chain links TRBV4-3 to TRBJ2-1, with 12 bases identical to TRBD2. Germline CDR1 LGHNA, CDR2 YSLEER. V shed 2 bases, J shed 3 bases, and the junction held 2 bases outside the gene matches. This CDR3 is 16 amino acids long. CDR3 in amino acids: CASSQRLAGDYNEQFF. Written as DNA, the CDR3 is TGCGCCAGCAGCCAAAGACTAGCGGGAGACTACAATGAGCAGTTCTTC.

This chain links TRBV9 with TRBJ2-7; 8 bases are a match to TRBD1. CDR1 and CDR2 (germline): SGDLS, YYNGEE. Trimming cost V 3 bases and J 1 base; bases outside gene matches: 6. The CDR3 totals 15 residues. The CDR3 protein is CASSGQGSESYEQYF. CDR3 DNA sequence: TGTGCCAGCAGCGGACAGGGGTCGGAGTCCTACGAGCAGTACTTC. The whole variable domain, remainder taken from reference TRBV9 and TRBJ2-7, is DSGVTQTPKHLITATGQRVTLRCSPRSGDLSVYWYQQSLDQGLQFLIQYYNGEERAKGNILERFSAQQFPDLHSELNLSSLELGDSALYFCASSGQGSESYEQYFGPGTRLTVT.

This sequence joins TRBV25-1 and TRBJ1-6; D perhaps matches TRBD1 (6 bases). CDR3 length: 14 residues. The germline gives CDR1 MGHDK, CDR2 SYGVNS. V was trimmed by 5 bases and J by 10 bases, leaving 15 bases between them. CDR3 sequence reads: CASSRTGRASPLHF. The DNA for the CDR3 is TGTGCCAGCAGTAGAACAGGGAGGGCCTCACCCCTCCACTTT.

The chain has TRBV4-1 and TRBJ1-5; D is possibly TRBD1 (6 bases). This CDR3 contains 16 residues. Trimming stripped 1 base from V and 3 bases from J, with 13 bases between. The germline gives CDR1 MGHRA, CDR2 YSYEKL. CDR3 loop: CASSQGVGTPNQPQHF. CDR3 in DNA: TGCGCCAGCAGCCAAGGGGTCGGGACACCCAATCAGCCCCAGCATTTT.

The chain links TRBV29-1 to TRBJ1-1; 8 bases agree with TRBD1. There are 14 residues in the CDR3. The germline V gene has CDR1 SQVTM and CDR2 ANQGSEA. V trimming: 7 bases; J trimming: 6 bases; junction bases outside the gene matches: 13. The CDR3 nucleotides are TGCAGCGCTGGGGGCGGACAGGGTAGGTCTGAAGCTTTCTTT. This encodes CSAGGGQGRSEAFF.

CDR3 in DNA: TGCGCCAGCAGCAAGGACAGAGCTATCTCCTACGAGCAGTACTTC. Its translation is CASSKDRAISYEQYF. This chain joins TRBV4-3 and TRBJ2-7; a possible D gene is TRBD1 (6 bases). Germline values: CDR1 LGHNA, CDR2 YSLEER. V was shortened by 5 bases and J by 0 bases, with 14 bases between the two germline ends. The CDR3 contains 15 residues.

The genes are TRBV5-1 and TRBJ2-7; a weak D match, TRBD2 (6 bases). The V end was cut by 0 bases, the J end by 0 bases, with 10 bases between. CDR1 and CDR2 from the germline V gene are SGHRS and YFSETQ. The CDR3 totals 15 residues. The CDR3 bases are TGCGCCAGCAGCTTGGTTGGGGAGGACTCCTACGAGCAGTACTTC. Protein sequence: CASSLVGEDSYEQYF.